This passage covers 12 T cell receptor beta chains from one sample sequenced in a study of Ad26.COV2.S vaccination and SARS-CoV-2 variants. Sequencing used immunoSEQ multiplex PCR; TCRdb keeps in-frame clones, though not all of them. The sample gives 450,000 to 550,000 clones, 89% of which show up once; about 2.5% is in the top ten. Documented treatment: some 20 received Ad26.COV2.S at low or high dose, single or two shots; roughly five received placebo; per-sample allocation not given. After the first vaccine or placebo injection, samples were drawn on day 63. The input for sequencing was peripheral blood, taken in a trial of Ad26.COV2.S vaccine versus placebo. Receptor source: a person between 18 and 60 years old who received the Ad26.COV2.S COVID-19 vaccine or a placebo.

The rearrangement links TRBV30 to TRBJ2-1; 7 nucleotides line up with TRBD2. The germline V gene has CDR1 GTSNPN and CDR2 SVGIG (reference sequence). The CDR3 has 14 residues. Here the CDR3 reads CATIQGGGYNEQFF. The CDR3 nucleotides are TGTGCTACGATTCAGGGCGGGGGTTACAATGAGCAGTTCTTC.

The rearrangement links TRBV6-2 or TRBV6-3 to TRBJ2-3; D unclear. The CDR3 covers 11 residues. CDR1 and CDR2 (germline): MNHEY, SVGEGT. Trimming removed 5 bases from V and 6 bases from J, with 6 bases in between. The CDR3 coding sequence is TGTGCCAGCAGTGTCGCGGATACGCAGTATTTT. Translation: CASSVADTQYF.

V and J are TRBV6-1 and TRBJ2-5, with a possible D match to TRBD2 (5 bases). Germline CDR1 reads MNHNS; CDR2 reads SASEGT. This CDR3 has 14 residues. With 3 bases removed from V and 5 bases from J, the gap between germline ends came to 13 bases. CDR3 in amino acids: CASSDNAPGETQYF. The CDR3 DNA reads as TGTGCCAGCAGTGATAACGCCCCGGGGGAGACCCAGTACTTC.

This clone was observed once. CDR3 nucleotides: TGTGCCAGCAGCTCCAACAGGGGTTTAGCCAAAAACATTCAGTACTTC. This translates into CASSSNRGLAKNIQYF. The V and J genes are TRBV11-3 and TRBJ2-4; TRBD1 aligns across 7 bases. The CDR3 has 16 residues. V lost 4 bases to trimming and J lost 0 bases; unmatched junction nucleotides: 6. CDR1 is SGHNT, CDR2 YENEEA, per germline. The entire variable domain, with the rest obtained from reference TRBV11-3 and TRBJ2-4, is as follows: EAGVVQSPRYKIIEKKQPVAFWCNPISGHNTLYWYLQNLGQGPELLIRYENEEAVDDSQLPKDRFSAERLKGVDSTLKIQPAELGDSAVYLCASSSNRGLAKNIQYFGAGTRLSVL.

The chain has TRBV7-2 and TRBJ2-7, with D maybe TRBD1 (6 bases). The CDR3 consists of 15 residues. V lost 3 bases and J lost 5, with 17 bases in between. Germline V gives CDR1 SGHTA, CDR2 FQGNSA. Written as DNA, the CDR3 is TGTGCCAGCAGCTTTCTAAGTGGGACAATCGACGAGCAGTACTTC. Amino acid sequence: CASSFLSGTIDEQYF.

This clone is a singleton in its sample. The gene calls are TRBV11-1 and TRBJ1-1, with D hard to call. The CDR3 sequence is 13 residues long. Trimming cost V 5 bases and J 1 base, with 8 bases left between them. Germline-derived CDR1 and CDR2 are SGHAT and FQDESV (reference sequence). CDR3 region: CASSRSRNTEAFF. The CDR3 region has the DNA TGTGCCAGCAGCCGAAGCAGGAACACTGAAGCTTTCTTT.

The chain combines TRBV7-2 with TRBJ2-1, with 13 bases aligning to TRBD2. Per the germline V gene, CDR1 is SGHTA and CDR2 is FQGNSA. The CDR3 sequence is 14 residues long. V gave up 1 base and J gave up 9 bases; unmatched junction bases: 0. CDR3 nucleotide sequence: TGTGCCAGCAGCTTAGGACTAGCGGGAGGTGAGCAGTTCTTC. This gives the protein CASSLGLAGGEQFF.

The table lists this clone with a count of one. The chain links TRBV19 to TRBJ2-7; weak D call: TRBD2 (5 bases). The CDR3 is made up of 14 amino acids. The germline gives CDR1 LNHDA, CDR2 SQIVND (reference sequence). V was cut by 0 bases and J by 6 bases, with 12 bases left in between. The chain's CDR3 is CASSIDGEKSEQYV. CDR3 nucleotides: TGTGCCAGTAGTATAGACGGGGAGAAATCCGAGCAGTACGTC.

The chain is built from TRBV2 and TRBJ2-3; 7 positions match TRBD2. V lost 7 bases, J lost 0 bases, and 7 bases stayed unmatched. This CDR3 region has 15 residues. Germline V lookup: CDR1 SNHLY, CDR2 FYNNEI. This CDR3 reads CASTPAGTSTDTQYF. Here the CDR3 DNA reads TGTGCCAGCACTCCAGCGGGAACTAGCACAGATACGCAGTATTTT.

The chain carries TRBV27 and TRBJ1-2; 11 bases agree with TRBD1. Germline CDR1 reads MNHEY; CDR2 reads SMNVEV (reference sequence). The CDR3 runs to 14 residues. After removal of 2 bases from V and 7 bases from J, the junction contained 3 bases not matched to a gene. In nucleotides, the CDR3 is TGTGCCAGCAGTTTACTCGGGACAGGGGGTGGCTACACCTTC. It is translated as CASSLLGTGGGYTF.

CDR3 sequence (DNA): TGTGCCAGCAGCTTATCGGCGGGGGGATACAATGAGCAGTTCTTC. Translation: CASSLSAGGYNEQFF. V gene TRBV7-3 combines with J gene TRBJ2-1; 8 bases are a match to TRBD2. This CDR3 is built from 15 residues. Germline V CDR1 and CDR2: SGHTA, FQGTGA. With V trimmed by 2 bases and J by 4 bases, 4 bases remained unmatched.

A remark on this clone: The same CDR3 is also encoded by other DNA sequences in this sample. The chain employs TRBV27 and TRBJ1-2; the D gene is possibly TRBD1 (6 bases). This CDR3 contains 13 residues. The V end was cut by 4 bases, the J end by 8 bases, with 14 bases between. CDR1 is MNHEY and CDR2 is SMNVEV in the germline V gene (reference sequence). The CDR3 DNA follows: TGTGCCAGCAGTTCTTTGGGGGCGCGGGGCTACACCTTC. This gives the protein CASSSLGARGYTF.